These 19 T cell receptor beta chains came from one sample sequenced in a study of regulatory T cells in long-lasting Graves disease. Time point given: newly diagnosed GD, antithyroid drugs for less than 3 months. TCR sequences were obtained from RNA taken from PBMCs. Construction of TCR beta libraries relied on iRepertoire HTBI primers and on Arm-PCR targeting CDR3 regions. TCRdb redid the calling of the multiplex PCR reads with MiXCR, one entry per CDR3 protein. The sample contains about 620,000 distinct CDR3 sequences, roughly 15% of which appear only once. This sample was also put to use in a study of T cells in Graves' hyperthyroidism and ophthalmopathy.

The source was peripheral blood mononuclear cells (PBMCs), collected at new diagnosis, from a patient treated with antithyroid drugs. The receptors were gathered from a woman aged 25 to 39 with Graves disease.

This clonotype showed up just a few times. This chain connects TRBV3-1 to TRBJ2-1; D may be TRBD2 (6 bases). The CDR3 has 16 residues. Germline V CDR1 and CDR2: LGHDT, YNNKEL (reference sequence). Trimming stripped 0 bases from V and 6 bases from J, with 15 bases between. In DNA, the CDR3 is TGTGCCAGCAGCCAAGAGCCCAGCGGGTGGGGCAATGAGCAGTTCTTC. Its translation is CASSQEPSGWGNEQFF.

This clonotype was detected many times. The chain couples TRBV7-2 to TRBJ2-7, with 7 nucleotides matching TRBD2. V was pared by 5 bases and J by 7 bases, with 17 bases of the junction left unmatched. This CDR3 comprises 16 residues. Germline V gene data show CDR1 as SGHTA and CDR2 as FQGNSA. The CDR3 here is CASSGGGLRRAGEQYF. DNA for the CDR3: TGTGCCAGCAGCGGGGGGGGACTCCGTCGCGCCGGGGAGCAGTACTTC.

There are many counts of this clonotype. J is TRBJ1-4 and V is TRBV5-1; D gene ambiguous. The CDR3 extends over 14 amino acids. The V end lost 5 bases, the J end lost 1 base, and 9 bases lay between the germline ends. The germline V gene encodes CDR1 SGHRS and CDR2 YFSETQ. The CDR3 bases are TGCGCCAGCAGTCCGGGTGGAACTAATGAAAAACTGTTTTTT. Translated, it gives CASSPGGTNEKLFF. Full variable domain (rest looked up from reference TRBV5-1 and TRBJ1-4): KAGVTQTPRYLIKTRGQQVTLSCSPISGHRSVSWYQQTPGQGLQFLFEYFSETQRNKGNFPGRFSGRQFSNSRSEMNVSTLELGDSALYLCASSPGGTNEKLFFGSGTQLSVL.

The chain uses TRBV14 and TRBJ1-1; D perhaps matches TRBD1 (6 bases). Germline V CDR1 and CDR2: SGHDN, FVKESK. V was clipped by 1 base and J by 5 bases, with 8 bases between them. This CDR3 comprises 13 residues. The CDR3 nucleotides read TGTGCCAGCAGCCAAGTGGGGGCAACTGAAGCTTTCTTT. It translates to CASSQVGATEAFF. Based on the CDR3 plus reference TRBV14 and TRBJ1-1, the full variable domain is EAGVTQFPSHSVIEKGQTVTLRCDPISGHDNLYWYRRVMGKEIKFLLHFVKESKQDESGMPNNRFLAERTGGTYSTLKVQPAELEDSGVYFCASSQVGATEAFFGQGTRLTVV.

This clonotype was seen a few times. This rearrangement joins TRBV29-1 to TRBJ2-3; 7 bases match TRBD2. Germline V gene lookup returns CDR1 SQVTM and CDR2 ANQGSEA. With V trimmed by 4 bases and J by 5 bases, 27 bases remained unmatched. CDR3 length: 20 amino acids. The CDR3 here is CSVGVLVLYAGVGRRDTQYF. The CDR3 coding sequence is TGCAGCGTTGGGGTGTTGGTTTTGTATGCGGGAGTGGGGCGGCGAGATACGCAGTATTTT.

The chain links TRBV27 to TRBJ2-3; D is unclear. Germline loops: CDR1 MNHEY, CDR2 SMNVEV (reference sequence). The CDR3 length is 14 residues. Between the trimmed V and J ends, which lost 3 bases and 1 base, there was a span of 8 bases. The CDR3 DNA reads as TGTGCCAGCAGTTTTAGCTGGGGCACAGATACGCAGTATTTT. This encodes CASSFSWGTDTQYF.

In this sample, this clonotype turned up many times. The chain recombines TRBV2 with TRBJ2-1; D perhaps matches TRBD2 (5 bases). The germline V and J ends were trimmed by 4 bases and 9 bases, with 13 bases remaining between them. CDR1 SNHLY and CDR2 FYNNEI come from the germline V gene. This CDR3 spans 13 amino acids. In DNA form, the CDR3 reads TGTGCCAGCAGTGTAGATAGCGTCGGTGAGCAGTTCTTC. Its translation is CASSVDSVGEQFF. Combining the CDR3 with reference TRBV2 and TRBJ2-1 gives the whole variable domain EPEVTQTPSHQVTQMGQEVILRCVPISNHLYFYWYRQILGQKVEFLVSFYNNEISEKSEIFDDQFSVERPDGSNFTLKIRSTKLEDSAMYFCASSVDSVGEQFFGPGTRLTVL.

This clonotype occurred a few times. V gene TRBV13 combines with J gene TRBJ2-3, with D maybe TRBD2 (6 bases). V was clipped by 3 bases and J by 0 bases, with 10 bases between them. This CDR3 contains 15 residues. CDR1 is PRHDT and CDR2 is FYEKMQ in the germline V gene (reference sequence). The CDR3 DNA reads as TGTGCCAGCAGCTTGAATAGCGGAAGCACAGATACGCAGTATTTT. Protein product: CASSLNSGSTDTQYF.

This clonotype was counted at least ten times. This chain joins TRBV30 and TRBJ2-3, with 10 bases that match TRBD1. Germline trimming cut 4 bases from V and 5 bases from J; bases unmatched to any gene: 9. Germline V gene data show CDR1 as GTSNPN and CDR2 as SVGIG (reference sequence). The CDR3 sequence is 15 residues long. The CDR3 DNA sequence: TGTGCCTGGACGCGGGGACAGGGGCAGTTAGATACGCAGTATTTT. Translation gives CAWTRGQGQLDTQYF.

This clonotype was recorded at least ten times. This chain joins TRBV7-8 and TRBJ1-2; D not resolved. The germline V gene has CDR1 SGHVS and CDR2 FQNEAQ. This CDR3 has 15 amino acids. Trimming cost V 1 base and J 6 bases, with 15 bases left between them. The CDR3 bases are TGTGCCAGCAGCTTAGGACTAACAAGTAATGATGGCTACACCTTC. Its protein is CASSLGLTSNDGYTF.

This clonotype was observed at least ten times. The CDR3 protein is CASSFIDSDTQYF. The CDR3, as DNA: TGTGCCAGCAGTTTCATCGACAGCGATACGCAGTATTTT. V is TRBV12-3 or TRBV12-4 and J is TRBJ2-3, with D possibly TRBD1 on 5 matching bases. This CDR3 has 13 residues. Between the trimmed V and J ends, which lost 3 bases and 6 bases, there was a span of 10 bases.

This clonotype was found a few times. The chain combines TRBV12-3 or TRBV12-4 with TRBJ1-4; D remains ambiguous. The CDR3 sequence is 14 residues long. Trimming took off 6 bases at V and 2 bases at J, with 10 bases between the two ends. In DNA, the CDR3 is TGTGCCAGCAGCCCGACAATCACTAATGAAAAACTGTTTTTT. This codes for CASSPTITNEKLFF.

This chain joins TRBV5-8 and TRBJ1-1, with D perhaps matching TRBD1 (5 bases). V shed 4 bases and J shed 5 bases, with 15 bases lying between them. This CDR3 region has 14 residues. Germline CDR1 is SGHTS and CDR2 is YDEGEE. The DNA for the CDR3 is TGTGCCAGCAGCGCAGGGACCCTTAAAACTGAAGCTTTCTTT. As protein: CASSAGTLKTEAFF.

This clonotype was seen many times. The genes are TRBV7-2 and TRBJ2-3; no clear D gene. This CDR3 contains 11 residues. Per germline, CDR1 SGHTA and CDR2 FQGNSA. Trimming stripped 8 bases from V and 7 bases from J, with 10 bases between. This CDR3 reads CASGTGYTQYF. The CDR3 region has the DNA TGTGCCAGCGGAACGGGCTATACGCAGTATTTT. The full variable domain, with the rest looked up from reference TRBV7-2 and TRBJ2-3, is GAGVSQSPSNKVTEKGKDVELRCDPISGHTALYWYRQSLGQGLEFLIYFQGNSAPDKSGLPSDRFSAERTGGSVSTLTIQRTQQEDSAVYLCASGTGYTQYFGPGTRLTVL.

This clonotype has only a few counts. The gene calls are TRBV19 and TRBJ2-7; the D gene is possibly TRBD1 (5 bases). Germline assignment: CDR1 LNHDA and CDR2 SQIVND (reference sequence). The CDR3 contains 13 residues. V lost 3 bases, J lost 6 bases, and 12 bases lay in between. The CDR3 DNA reads TGTGCCAGTAGTATCGCGGAAGGGGCCGAGCAGTACTTC. It encodes CASSIAEGAEQYF.

This clonotype was found many times. This chain connects TRBV12-3 or TRBV12-4 to TRBJ1-1; 9 positions agree with TRBD1. The CDR3 sequence is 11 residues long. Unmatched junction bases numbered 4, after V lost 6 bases and J lost 11 bases. The CDR3 spells CASRTGGRAFF. In nucleotides, the CDR3 is TGTGCCAGCAGGACAGGGGGTCGGGCTTTCTTT.

Turning to this clonotype: At one of its ends the junction is not consistent with the germline gene, which may arise from a read error. The chain uses TRBV12-3 or TRBV12-4 and TRBJ2-7; 9 nucleotides match TRBD1. The CDR3 has 17 amino acids. This CDR3 reads CASTPGTGTGSTYGQYF. For the CDR3, the DNA is TGTGCCAGCACCCCTGGAACCGGGACAGGGTCCACCTACGGGCAGTACTTC.

There are many counts of this clonotype. The rearrangement uses TRBV28 and TRBJ2-7; the D call may be TRBD1 or TRBD2 (5 bases each). Germline V gene lookup returns CDR1 MDHEN and CDR2 SYDVKM. V lost 11 bases, J lost 6 bases, and 14 bases lay in between. The CDR3 is 11 amino acids. The CDR3 coding sequence is TGTGCCGCCACAGCAGGGACCGAGCAGTACTTC. Protein sequence: CAATAGTEQYF.

In its sample, this clonotype was seen many times. The chain joins TRBV6-2 or TRBV6-3 to TRBJ2-5, with D unclear. CDR1 MNHEY and CDR2 SVGEGT come from the germline V gene. V lost 5 bases and J lost 7, with 20 bases in between. The CDR3 is 15 residues long. CDR3 sequence (DNA): TGTGCCAGCAGTGAAGGGTTGGACCCCACGCTGACCCAGTACTTC. This codes for CASSEGLDPTLTQYF.